This T cell receptor (beta chain) was profiled in a study of cytomegalovirus exposure and HLA in healthy donors. Clones were read by immunoSEQ multiplex PCR, and TCRdb kept only the in-frame ones, dropping some. The sample includes 86,000 or so clones, about 95% seen only once; the top ten take roughly 1.5%. For this clone: No antigen is known for it.

V dropped 8 bases and J dropped 3 bases, with 13 bases sitting between them. The germline CDR1 and CDR2 sequences are SGHAT and FQNNGV. The length of the CDR3 is 13 residues. Notes on the study in general: In vitro experiments confirmed that three CMV-associated chains were specific for CMV antigens. The finding came from a later analysis; first-cohort TCR clusters tended to co-occur in the 110 or so validation repertoires. Some TCR beta chains (about 170 of them) were listed as cytomegalovirus-associated.

The rearrangement joins TRBV11-2 to TRBJ2-5, with TRBD1 as a possible D gene (6 bases). Source material: PBMCs. The TCR was taken from a man younger than 35 in good health and CMV-seropositive. The DNA for the CDR3 is TGTGCCAGCCACAGGGTGGGTAAAGAGACCCAGTACTTC. Residues: CASHRVGKETQYF.